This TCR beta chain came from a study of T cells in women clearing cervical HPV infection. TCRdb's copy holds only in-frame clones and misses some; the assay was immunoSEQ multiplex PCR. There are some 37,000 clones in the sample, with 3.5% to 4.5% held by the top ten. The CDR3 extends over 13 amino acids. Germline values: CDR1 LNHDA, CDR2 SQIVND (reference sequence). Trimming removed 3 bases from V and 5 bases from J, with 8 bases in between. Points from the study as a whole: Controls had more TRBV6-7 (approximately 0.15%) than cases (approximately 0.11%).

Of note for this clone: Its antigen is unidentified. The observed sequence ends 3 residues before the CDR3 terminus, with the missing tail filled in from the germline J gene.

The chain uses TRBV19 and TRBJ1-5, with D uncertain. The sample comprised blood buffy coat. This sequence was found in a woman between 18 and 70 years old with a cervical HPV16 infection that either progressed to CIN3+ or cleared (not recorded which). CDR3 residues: CASSIGMDQPQHF. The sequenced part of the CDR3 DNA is TGTGCCAGTAGTATCGGTATGGATCAGCCC. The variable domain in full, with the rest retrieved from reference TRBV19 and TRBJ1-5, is DGGITQSPKYLFRKEGQNVTLSCEQNLNHDAMYWYRQDPGQGLRLIYYSQIVNDFQKGDIAEGYSVSREKKESFPLTVTSAQKNPTAFYLCASSIGMDQPQHFGDGTRLSIL.